Listed below are T cell receptor beta chains from one sample, sequenced in a study of blood T cells in healthy people across ages. TCRdb passed the 5' RACE reads through MiXCR, listing each CDR3 protein once. The table shows about 1.8 million distinct CDR3 sequences, with roughly 49% occurring only once. The sample comprised blood. The receptors here all came from a woman in her thirties or forties in good health. The CDR3 runs from the conserved cysteine through the conserved F or W. D genes are given only for firm matches. Clone size is shown for a subset of rows, as once, few, many or a class of expanded clone.

d_call	clone_size	v_call	j_call	cdr3_nt	cdr3_aa
TRBD1	few	TRBV13	TRBJ1-2	TGTGCCAGCAGCGGGGACAGCCGGAATGGCTACACCTTC	CASSGDSRNGYTF
NA	NA	TRBV15	TRBJ2-5	TGTGCCACCAGCAGAGATCCCGGGACCCAGTACTTC	CATSRDPGTQYF
NA	NA	TRBV6-5	TRBJ1-5	TGTGCCACGTCGTGGGACGTTCGGAGCAATCAGCCCCAGCATTTT	CATSWDVRSNQPQHF
NA	NA	TRBV3-1	TRBJ2-1	TGTGCCAGCAGCCAAGACCTAGGCTCGGGGCGAAACAATGAGCAGTTCTTC	CASSQDLGSGRNNEQFF
NA	few	TRBV20-1	TRBJ1-5	TGCAGTGCTAGAGATTTTCCACAGCAGCCCCAGCATTTT	CSARDFPQQPQHF
NA	NA	TRBV20-1	TRBJ2-5	TGCAGTGCTAAACACGTTGGCCAAGAGACCCAGTACTTC	CSAKHVGQETQYF
NA	few	TRBV5-1	TRBJ2-5	TGCGCCAGCAAATGGGAAGAGACCCAGTACTTC	CASKWEETQYF
NA	NA	TRBV7-2	TRBJ1-2	TGTGCCAGCAGCTTAGTCAGGGTCAACTATGGCTACACCTTC	CASSLVRVNYGYTF
NA	few	TRBV5-1	TRBJ2-4	TGCGCCAGCAGCTTGGGATTGGACAGATCCAAAAACATTCAGTACTTC	CASSLGLDRSKNIQYF
NA	NA	TRBV18	TRBJ2-4	TGTGCCAGCCAAGCTGATGTTGCCGAAAACATTCAGTACTTC	CASQADVAENIQYF